This TCR beta chain was observed in a study of blood T cell repertoires in COVID-19. At the level of the study: Acute and convalescent COVID-19 specimens originated in the United States, Italy and Spain.

Trimming stripped 0 bases from V and 4 bases from J, with 13 bases between. Per the germline V gene, CDR1 is SGHDT and CDR2 is YYEEEE. This CDR3 comprises 16 residues. Those enrolled, adults aged roughly 18 to 100 years, came from about two dozen US areas. Cohorts were based on clinical histories the participants reported. Either two negative PCRs, clearance, or symptom resolution qualified Cohort 3 donors as recovered. TCRdb's table, derived via immunoSEQ multiplex PCR, lists solely in-frame clones and lacks some. The sample holds some 210,000 clones; roughly 77% are singletons and the top ten take around a tenth.

The rearrangement uses TRBV5-6 and TRBJ1-4; D is unresolved. The clonotype originates from a man aged 35 to 55 who had recovered from COVID-19. The sequenced sample consisted of PBMCs or T cells enriched from blood (not recorded which). The CDR3 spells CASSLAMGRVNEKLFF. For the CDR3, the DNA is TGTGCCAGCAGCTTGGCAATGGGGAGGGTTAATGAAAAACTGTTTTTT.